This T cell receptor (beta chain) was identified during a study of human T cells and chemical hapten exposure. Germline V gene sequence: CDR1 DFQATT, CDR2 SNEGSKA (reference sequence). CDR3 length equals 12 residues. V lost 6 bases to trimming and J lost 6 bases; unmatched junction nucleotides: 7. Documented time point: patch test 3, about 24 weeks after DPC sensitization. Specified treatment: therapeutic diphenylcyclopropenone sensitization with weekly scalp DPC. TCRdb re-analysed the RACE reads in MiXCR, keeping a single row per CDR3 protein. This sample has 150,000 to 200,000 distinct CDR3 sequences; under 30% occur once, and the top ten carry under 2.5%. Only a few counts were recorded for this clonotype.

This material consisted of whole blood, taken in connection with sensitization to the hapten diphenylcyclopropenone (DPC). The rearrangement uses TRBV20-1 and TRBJ2-7; TRBD1 aligns across 8 bases. This clonotype was sampled from a woman aged 40 to 50 with alopecia areata. Some clones in this sample may be carry-over from other donors' samples. This chain's CDR3 is CSAWTGSAEQYF. As DNA, the CDR3 is TGCAGTGCCTGGACAGGGTCCGCCGAGCAGTACTTC.